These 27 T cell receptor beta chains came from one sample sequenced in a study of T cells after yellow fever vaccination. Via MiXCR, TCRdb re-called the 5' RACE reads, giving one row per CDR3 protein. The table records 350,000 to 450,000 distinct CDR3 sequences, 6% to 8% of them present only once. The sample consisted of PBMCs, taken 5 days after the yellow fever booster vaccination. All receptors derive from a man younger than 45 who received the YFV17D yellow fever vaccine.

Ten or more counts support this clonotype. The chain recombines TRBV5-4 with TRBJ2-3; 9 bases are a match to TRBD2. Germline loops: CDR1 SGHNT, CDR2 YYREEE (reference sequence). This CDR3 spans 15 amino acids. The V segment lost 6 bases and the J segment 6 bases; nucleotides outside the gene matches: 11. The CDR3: CASTPTGLASDTQYF. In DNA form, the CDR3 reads TGTGCCAGCACTCCCACGGGACTAGCTTCGGATACGCAGTATTTT.

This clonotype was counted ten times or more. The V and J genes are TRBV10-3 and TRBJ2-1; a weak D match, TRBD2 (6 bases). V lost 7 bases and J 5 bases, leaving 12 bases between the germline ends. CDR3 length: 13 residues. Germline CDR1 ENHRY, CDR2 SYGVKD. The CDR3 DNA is TGTGCCATCACGACGGGAGCTGACAATGAGCAGTTCTTC. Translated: CAITTGADNEQFF.

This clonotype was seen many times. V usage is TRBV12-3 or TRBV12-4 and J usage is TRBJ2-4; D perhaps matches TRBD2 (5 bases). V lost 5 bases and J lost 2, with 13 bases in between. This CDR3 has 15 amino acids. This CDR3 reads CASSPTGFTKNIQYF. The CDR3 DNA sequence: TGTGCCAGCAGTCCCACGGGGTTTACCAAAAACATTCAGTACTTC.

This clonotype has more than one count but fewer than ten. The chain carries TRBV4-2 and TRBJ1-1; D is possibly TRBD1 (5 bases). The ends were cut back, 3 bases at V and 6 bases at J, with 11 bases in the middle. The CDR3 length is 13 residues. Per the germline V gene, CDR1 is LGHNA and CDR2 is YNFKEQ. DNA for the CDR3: TGTGCCAGCAGCCAGGGGCTATGGGCTGAAGCTTTCTTT. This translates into CASSQGLWAEAFF.

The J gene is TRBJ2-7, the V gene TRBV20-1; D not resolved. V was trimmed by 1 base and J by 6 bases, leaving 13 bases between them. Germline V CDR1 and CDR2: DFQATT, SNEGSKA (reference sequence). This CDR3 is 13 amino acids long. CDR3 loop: CSARARSVGEQYF. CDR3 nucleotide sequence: TGCAGTGCTAGAGCCCGATCGGTCGGCGAGCAGTACTTC.

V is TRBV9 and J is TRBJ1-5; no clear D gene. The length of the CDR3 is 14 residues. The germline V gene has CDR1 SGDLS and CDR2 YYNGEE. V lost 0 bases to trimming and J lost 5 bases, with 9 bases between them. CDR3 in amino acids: CASSVAAFDQPQHF. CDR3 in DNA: TGTGCCAGCAGCGTAGCAGCTTTCGATCAGCCCCAGCATTTT.

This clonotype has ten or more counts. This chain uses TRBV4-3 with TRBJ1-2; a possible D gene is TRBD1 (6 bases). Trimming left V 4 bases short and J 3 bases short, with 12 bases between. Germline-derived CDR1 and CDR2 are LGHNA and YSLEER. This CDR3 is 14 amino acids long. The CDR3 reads CASSRLQGDYGYTF. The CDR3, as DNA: TGCGCCAGCAGCCGACTACAGGGAGACTATGGCTACACCTTC.

Written as DNA, the CDR3 is TGCGCCAGCAGCATGGGGCCCCCAGCGGGAGGGCCAGATACGCAGTATTTT. Its translation is CASSMGPPAGGPDTQYF. V is TRBV5-1 and J is TRBJ2-3, with 10 bases fitting TRBD2. Losses at the gene ends were 4 bases for V and 4 bases for J; bases not matched to a gene: 12. CDR1 and CDR2 from the germline V gene are SGHRS and YFSETQ. This CDR3 has 17 residues.

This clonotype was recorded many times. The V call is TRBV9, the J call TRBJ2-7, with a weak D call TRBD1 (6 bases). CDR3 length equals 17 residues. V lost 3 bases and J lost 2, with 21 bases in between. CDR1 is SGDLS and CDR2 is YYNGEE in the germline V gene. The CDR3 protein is CASSARGGGTQPYEQYF. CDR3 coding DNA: TGTGCCAGCAGCGCCCGAGGGGGTGGGACGCAACCCTACGAGCAGTACTTC.

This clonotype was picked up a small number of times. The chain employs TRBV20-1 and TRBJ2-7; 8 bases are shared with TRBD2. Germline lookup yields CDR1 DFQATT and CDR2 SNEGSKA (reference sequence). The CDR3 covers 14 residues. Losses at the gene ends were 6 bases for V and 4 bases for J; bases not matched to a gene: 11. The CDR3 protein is CSAPRSGRKYEQYF. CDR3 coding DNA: TGCAGTGCCCCCCGGAGCGGGAGAAAGTACGAGCAGTACTTC.

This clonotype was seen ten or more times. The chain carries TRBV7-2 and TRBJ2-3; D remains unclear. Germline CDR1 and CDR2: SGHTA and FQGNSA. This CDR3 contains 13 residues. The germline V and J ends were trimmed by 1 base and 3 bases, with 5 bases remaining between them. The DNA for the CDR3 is TGTGCCAGCAGCTTAGAGCGAACAGATACGCAGTATTTT. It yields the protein CASSLERTDTQYF.

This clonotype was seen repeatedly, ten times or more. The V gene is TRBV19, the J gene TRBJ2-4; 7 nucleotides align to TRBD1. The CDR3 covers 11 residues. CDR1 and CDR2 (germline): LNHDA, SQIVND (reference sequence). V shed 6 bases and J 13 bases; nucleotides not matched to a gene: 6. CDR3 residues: CASSTGQKQYF. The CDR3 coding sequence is TGTGCCAGTAGCACGGGACAGAAGCAGTACTTC.

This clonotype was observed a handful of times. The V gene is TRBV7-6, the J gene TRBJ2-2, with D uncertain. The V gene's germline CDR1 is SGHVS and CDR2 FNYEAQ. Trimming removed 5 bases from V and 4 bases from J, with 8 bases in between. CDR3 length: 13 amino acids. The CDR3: CASSARTTGELFF. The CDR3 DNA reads TGTGCCAGCAGCGCAAGGACCACCGGGGAGCTGTTTTTT.

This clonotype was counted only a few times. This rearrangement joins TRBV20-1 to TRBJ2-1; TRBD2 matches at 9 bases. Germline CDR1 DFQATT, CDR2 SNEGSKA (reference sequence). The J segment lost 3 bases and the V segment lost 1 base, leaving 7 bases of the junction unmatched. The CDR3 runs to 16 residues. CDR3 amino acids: CSARGVTSGHYNEQFF. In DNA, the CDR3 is TGCAGTGCTAGAGGTGTGACTAGCGGACACTACAATGAGCAGTTCTTC.

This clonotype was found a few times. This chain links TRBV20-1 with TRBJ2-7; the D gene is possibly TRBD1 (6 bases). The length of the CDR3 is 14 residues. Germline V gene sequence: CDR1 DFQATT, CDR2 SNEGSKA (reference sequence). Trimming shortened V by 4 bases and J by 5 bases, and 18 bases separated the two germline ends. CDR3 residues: CSANKYRVMDEQYF. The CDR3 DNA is TGCAGTGCTAACAAATACAGGGTTATGGACGAGCAGTACTTC.

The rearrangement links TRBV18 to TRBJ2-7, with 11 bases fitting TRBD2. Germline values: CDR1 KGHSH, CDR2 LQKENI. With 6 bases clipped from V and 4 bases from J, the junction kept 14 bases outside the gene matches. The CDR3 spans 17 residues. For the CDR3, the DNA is TGTGCCAGCTCGCGAAACTCCGGGACTAGCGGCATTTACGAGCAGTACTTC. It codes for CASSRNSGTSGIYEQYF.

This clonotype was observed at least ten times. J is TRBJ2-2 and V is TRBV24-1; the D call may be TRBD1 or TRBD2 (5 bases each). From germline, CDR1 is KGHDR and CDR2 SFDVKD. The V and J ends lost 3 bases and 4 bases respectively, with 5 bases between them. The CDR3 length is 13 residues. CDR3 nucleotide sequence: TGTGCCACCAGTGATGGGGGCACCGGGGAGCTGTTTTTT. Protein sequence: CATSDGGTGELFF.

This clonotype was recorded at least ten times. CDR3 region: CSGGLDNEQFF. The CDR3 DNA sequence: TGCAGCGGTGGACTCGACAATGAGCAGTTCTTC. The V and J genes are TRBV29-1 and TRBJ2-1; D perhaps matches TRBD2 (5 bases). CDR3 length equals 11 residues. CDR1 and CDR2 (germline): SQVTM, ANQGSEA. The V end was cut by 7 bases, the J end by 5 bases, with 9 bases between.

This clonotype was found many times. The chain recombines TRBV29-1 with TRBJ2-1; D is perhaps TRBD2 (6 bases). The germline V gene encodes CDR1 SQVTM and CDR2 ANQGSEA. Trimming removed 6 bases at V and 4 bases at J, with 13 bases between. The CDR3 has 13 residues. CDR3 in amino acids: CSVSGGRYNEQFF. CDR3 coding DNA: TGCAGCGTCTCCGGAGGGCGGTACAATGAGCAGTTCTTC.

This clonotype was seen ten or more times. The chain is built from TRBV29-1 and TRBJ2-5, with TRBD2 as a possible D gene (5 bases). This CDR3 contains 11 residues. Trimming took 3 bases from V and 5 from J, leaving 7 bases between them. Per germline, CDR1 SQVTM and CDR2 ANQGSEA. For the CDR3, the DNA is TGCAGCGTTGAGCCGGGGGAGACCCAGTACTTC. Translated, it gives CSVEPGETQYF.

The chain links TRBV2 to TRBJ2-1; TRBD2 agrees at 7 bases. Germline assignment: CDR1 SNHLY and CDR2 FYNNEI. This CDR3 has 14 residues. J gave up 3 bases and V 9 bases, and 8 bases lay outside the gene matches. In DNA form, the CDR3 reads TGTGCCAGTAGAGCTAGCGGAGTCTACAATGAGCAGTTCTTC. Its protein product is CASRASGVYNEQFF.

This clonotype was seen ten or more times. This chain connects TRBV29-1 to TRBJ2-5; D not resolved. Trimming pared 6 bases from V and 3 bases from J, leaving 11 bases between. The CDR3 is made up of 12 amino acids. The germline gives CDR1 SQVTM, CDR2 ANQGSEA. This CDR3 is CSVTPGEETQYF. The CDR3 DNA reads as TGCAGCGTGACCCCAGGAGAAGAGACCCAGTACTTC.

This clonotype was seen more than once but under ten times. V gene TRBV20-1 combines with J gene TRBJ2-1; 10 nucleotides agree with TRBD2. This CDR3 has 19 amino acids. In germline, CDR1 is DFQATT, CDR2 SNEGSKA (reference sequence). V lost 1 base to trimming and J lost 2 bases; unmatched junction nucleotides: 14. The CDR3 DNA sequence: TGCAGTGCTAGAGTAAGGGGAGCGGGAGGGATTATAGCCTACAATGAGCAGTTCTTC. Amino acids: CSARVRGAGGIIAYNEQFF.

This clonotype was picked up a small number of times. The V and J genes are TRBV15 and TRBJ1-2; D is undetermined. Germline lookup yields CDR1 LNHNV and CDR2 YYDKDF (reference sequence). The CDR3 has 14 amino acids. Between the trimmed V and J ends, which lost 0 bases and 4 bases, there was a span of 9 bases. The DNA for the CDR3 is TGTGCCACCAGCAGAGAGAAGGGAACCTATGGCTACACCTTC. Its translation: CATSREKGTYGYTF.

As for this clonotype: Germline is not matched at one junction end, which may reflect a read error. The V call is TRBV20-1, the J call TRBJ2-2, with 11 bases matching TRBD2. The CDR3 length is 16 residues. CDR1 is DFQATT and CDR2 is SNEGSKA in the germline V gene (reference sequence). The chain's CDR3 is CRGRPSGRPYTVELFF. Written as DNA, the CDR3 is TGCAGGGGGAGGCCTAGCGGGAGGCCCTACACCGTGGAGCTGTTTTTT.

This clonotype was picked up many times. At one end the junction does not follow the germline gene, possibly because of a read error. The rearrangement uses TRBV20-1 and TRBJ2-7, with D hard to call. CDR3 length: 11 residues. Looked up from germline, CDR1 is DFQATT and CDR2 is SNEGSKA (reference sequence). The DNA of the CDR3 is TGCAGTGCTAGGGCCGACGGCCACGCGTGGTTC. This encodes CSARADGHAWF.

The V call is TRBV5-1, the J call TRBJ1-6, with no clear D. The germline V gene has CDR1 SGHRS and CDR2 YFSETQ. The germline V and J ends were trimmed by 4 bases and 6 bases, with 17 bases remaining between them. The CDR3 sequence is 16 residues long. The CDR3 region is CASSQSPGRGNSPLHF. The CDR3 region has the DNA TGCGCCAGCAGCCAGAGCCCCGGGCGGGGTAATTCACCCCTCCACTTT. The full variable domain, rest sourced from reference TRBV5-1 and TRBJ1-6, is KAGVTQTPRYLIKTRGQQVTLSCSPISGHRSVSWYQQTPGQGLQFLFEYFSETQRNKGNFPGRFSGRQFSNSRSEMNVSTLELGDSALYLCASSQSPGRGNSPLHFGNGTRLTVT.